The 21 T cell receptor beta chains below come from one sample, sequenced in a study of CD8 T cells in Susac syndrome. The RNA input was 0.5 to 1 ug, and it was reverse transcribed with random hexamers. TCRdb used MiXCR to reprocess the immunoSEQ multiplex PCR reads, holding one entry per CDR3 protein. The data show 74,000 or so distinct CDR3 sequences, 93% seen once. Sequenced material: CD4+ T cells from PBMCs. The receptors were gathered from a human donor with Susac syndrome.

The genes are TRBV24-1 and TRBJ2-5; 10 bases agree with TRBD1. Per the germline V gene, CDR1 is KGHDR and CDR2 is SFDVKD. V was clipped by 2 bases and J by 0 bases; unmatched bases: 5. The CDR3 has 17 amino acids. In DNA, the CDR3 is TGTGCCACCAGTGATTCGAGACAGGGGGCACACCAAGAGACCCAGTACTTC. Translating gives CATSDSRQGAHQETQYF.

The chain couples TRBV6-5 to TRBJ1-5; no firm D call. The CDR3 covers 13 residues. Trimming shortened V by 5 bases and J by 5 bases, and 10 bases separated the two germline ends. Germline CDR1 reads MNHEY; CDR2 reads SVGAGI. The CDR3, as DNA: TGTGCCAGCAGTGGAAGGGCATATCAGCCCCAGCATTTT. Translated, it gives CASSGRAYQPQHF.

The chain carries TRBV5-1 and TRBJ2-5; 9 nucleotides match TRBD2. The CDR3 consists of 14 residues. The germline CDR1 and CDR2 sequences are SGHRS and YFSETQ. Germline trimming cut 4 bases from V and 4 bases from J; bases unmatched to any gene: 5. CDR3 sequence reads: CASSIAGVSETQYF. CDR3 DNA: TGCGCCAGCAGCATAGCGGGAGTATCAGAGACCCAGTACTTC.

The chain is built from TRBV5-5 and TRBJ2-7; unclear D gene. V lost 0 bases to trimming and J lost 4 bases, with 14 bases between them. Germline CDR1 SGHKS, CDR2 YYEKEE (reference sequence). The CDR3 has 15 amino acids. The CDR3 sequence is CASSLARLTRYEQYF. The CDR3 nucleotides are TGTGCCAGCAGCTTGGCTAGATTGACCAGGTACGAGCAGTACTTC.

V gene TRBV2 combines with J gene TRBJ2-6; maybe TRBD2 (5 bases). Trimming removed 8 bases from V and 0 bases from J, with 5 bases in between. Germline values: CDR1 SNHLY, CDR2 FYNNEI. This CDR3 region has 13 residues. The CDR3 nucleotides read TGTGCCAGCGGGAGCTCTGGGGCCAACGTCCTGACTTTC. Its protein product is CASGSSGANVLTF.

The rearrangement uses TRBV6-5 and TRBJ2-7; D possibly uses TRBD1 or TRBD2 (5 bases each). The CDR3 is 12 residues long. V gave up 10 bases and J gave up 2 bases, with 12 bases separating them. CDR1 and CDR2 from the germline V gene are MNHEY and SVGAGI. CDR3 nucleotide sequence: TGTGCCACCTTGGGACCTGCCTACGAGCAGTACTTC. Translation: CATLGPAYEQYF.

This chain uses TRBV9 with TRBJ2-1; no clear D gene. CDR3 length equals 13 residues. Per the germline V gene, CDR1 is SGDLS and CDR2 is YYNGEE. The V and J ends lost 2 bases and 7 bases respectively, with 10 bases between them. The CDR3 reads CASSVKPTNEQFF. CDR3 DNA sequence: TGTGCCAGCAGCGTTAAGCCAACGAATGAGCAGTTCTTC.

This CDR3 reads CASSLLGQGKNIQYF. CDR3 nucleotide sequence: TGCGCCAGCAGCTTGCTCGGACAGGGGAAAAACATTCAGTACTTC. V usage is TRBV5-1 and J usage is TRBJ2-4; 9 bases match TRBD1. The J segment lost 4 bases and the V segment lost 1 base, leaving 3 bases of the junction unmatched. The V gene's germline CDR1 is SGHRS and CDR2 YFSETQ. The CDR3 contains 15 residues.

CDR3 in DNA: TGCGCCAGCAGCTTGGATAGGGGGCGTATGAACACTGAAGCTTTCTTT. Amino acid sequence: CASSLDRGRMNTEAFF. V usage is TRBV5-1 and J usage is TRBJ1-1; 7 nucleotides agree with TRBD1. CDR1 is SGHRS and CDR2 is YFSETQ in the germline V gene. The CDR3 spans 16 residues. Trimming took 0 bases from V and 0 from J; bases not matched to a gene: 5.

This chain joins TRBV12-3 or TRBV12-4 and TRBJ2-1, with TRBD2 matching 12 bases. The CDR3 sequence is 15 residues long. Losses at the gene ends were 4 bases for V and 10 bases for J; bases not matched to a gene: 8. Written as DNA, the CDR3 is TGTGCCAGCAGTTCCCTAGCGGGGGGGCTTAAGGAGCAGTTCTTC. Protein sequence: CASSSLAGGLKEQFF.

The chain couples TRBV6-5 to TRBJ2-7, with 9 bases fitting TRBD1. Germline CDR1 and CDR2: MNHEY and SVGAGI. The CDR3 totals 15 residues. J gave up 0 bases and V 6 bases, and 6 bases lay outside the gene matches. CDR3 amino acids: CASRPQGAASYEQYF. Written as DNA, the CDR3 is TGTGCCAGCAGGCCACAGGGGGCGGCCTCCTACGAGCAGTACTTC.

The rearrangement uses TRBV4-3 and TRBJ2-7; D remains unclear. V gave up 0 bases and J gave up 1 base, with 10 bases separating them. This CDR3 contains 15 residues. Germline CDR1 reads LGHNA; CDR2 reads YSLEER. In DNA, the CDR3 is TGCGCCAGCAGCCAAGAGGTGGCGATTTCCTACGAGCAGTACTTC. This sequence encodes CASSQEVAISYEQYF.

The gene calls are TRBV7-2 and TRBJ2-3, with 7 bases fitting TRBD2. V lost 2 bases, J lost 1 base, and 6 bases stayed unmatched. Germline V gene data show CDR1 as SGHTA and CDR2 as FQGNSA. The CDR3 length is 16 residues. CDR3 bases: TGTGCCAGCAGCTTAAAGGCGGGAGTGGGCACAGATACGCAGTATTTT. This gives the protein CASSLKAGVGTDTQYF.

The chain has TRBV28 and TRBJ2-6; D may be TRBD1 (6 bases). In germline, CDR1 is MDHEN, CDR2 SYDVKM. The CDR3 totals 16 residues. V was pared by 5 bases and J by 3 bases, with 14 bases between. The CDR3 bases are TGTGCCAGCAGTCCCTCTACAGGGTTTGGGGCCAACGTCCTGACTTTC. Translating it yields CASSPSTGFGANVLTF.

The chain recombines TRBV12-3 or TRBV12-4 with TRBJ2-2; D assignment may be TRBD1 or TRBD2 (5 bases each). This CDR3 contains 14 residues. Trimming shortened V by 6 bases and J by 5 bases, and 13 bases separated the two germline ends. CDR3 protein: CASSWGIPTGELFF. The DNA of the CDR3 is TGTGCCAGCAGCTGGGGGATCCCAACCGGGGAGCTGTTTTTT.

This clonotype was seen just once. The CDR3 here is CASSQISNTEAFF. The CDR3 DNA reads as TGTGCCAGCAGTCAGATCTCGAACACTGAAGCTTTCTTT. The genes are TRBV7-3 and TRBJ1-1; D is unclear. V was cut by 6 bases and J by 1 base, with 9 bases left in between. Germline assignment: CDR1 SGHTA and CDR2 FQGTGA. This CDR3 comprises 13 residues.

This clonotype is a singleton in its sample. The CDR3 loop is CVGGRGNTEAFF. CDR3 bases: TGTGTCGGCGGACGGGGGAACACTGAAGCTTTCTTT. The rearrangement uses TRBV2 and TRBJ1-1; unclear D gene. The germline CDR1 and CDR2 sequences are SNHLY and FYNNEI. The CDR3 totals 12 residues.

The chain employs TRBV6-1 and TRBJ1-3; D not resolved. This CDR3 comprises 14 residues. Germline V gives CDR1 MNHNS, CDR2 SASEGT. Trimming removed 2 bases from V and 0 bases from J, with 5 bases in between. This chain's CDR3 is CASSEQRSGNTIYF. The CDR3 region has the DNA TGTGCCAGCAGTGAACAACGCTCTGGAAACACCATATATTTT.

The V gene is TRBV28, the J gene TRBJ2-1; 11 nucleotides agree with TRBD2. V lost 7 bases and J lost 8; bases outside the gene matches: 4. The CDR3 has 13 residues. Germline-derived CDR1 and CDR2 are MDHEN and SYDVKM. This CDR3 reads CASTTSGSHEQFF. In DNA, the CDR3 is TGTGCCAGCACCACTAGCGGGAGTCATGAGCAGTTCTTC.

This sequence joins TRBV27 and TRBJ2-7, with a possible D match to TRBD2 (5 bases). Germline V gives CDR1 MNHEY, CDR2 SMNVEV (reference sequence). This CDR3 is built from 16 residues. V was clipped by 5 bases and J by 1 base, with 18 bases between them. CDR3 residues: CASSPNWGVGSYEQYF. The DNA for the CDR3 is TGTGCCAGCAGTCCCAACTGGGGAGTGGGGTCCTACGAGCAGTACTTC.

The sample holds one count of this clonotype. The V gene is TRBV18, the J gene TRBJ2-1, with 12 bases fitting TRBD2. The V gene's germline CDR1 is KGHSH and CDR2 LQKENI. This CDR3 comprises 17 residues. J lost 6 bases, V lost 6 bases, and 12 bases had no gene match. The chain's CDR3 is CASSTAPLAGGPNEQFF. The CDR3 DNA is TGTGCCAGCTCGACAGCCCCACTAGCGGGGGGCCCCAATGAGCAGTTCTTC.